These T cell receptor beta chains were read from a single sample in a study of shared clonotypes between healthy human individuals. Some clones are missing from TCRdb's copy, which holds only in-frame ones; the method was immunoSEQ multiplex PCR. The sample has about 520,000 clones; about 85% are singletons. The material sequenced was PBMCs. The receptors derive from a woman aged 40 to 50 in good health. Some clones in this sample may be carry-over from other donors' samples. CDR3s include the opening cysteine and the closing phenylalanine or tryptophan. The D gene is left open where the match is weak. A row's size may be missing; if present it is once, few, many or a size class.

v_call,j_call,clone_size,d_call,cdr3_nt,cdr3_aa
TRBV30,TRBJ2-7,.,.,TGTGCCTGGAGTGCCGTCGACAGTTGGGGAGCTTACGAGCAGTACTTC,CAWSAVDSWGAYEQYF
TRBV7-9,TRBJ1-4,.,.,TGTGCCAGCAGCTCCCCCTCAGGGCTCGGGAATGAAAAACTGTTTTTT,CASSSPSGLGNEKLFF
TRBV27,TRBJ1-1,many,.,TGTGCCAGCAGTCCTGAGAACACTGAAGCTTTCTTT,CASSPENTEAFF
TRBV4-1,TRBJ1-2,.,TRBD1,TGCGCCAGCAGCCAAGATCTCGGGACAGACGGACCGAGAGGCTACACCTTC,CASSQDLGTDGPRGYTF
TRBV7-2,TRBJ2-1,.,.,TGTGCCAGCAGCTTAGCGCACCGGGGACTCCCCGCCGATGAGCAGTTCTTC,CASSLAHRGLPADEQFF
TRBV20-1,TRBJ1-5,once,.,TGCAGTGCTAGTCAGCCCCAGCATTTT,CSASQPQHF
TRBV5-1,TRBJ2-2,.,.,TGCGCCAGCAGCTTGCGGCAGGACAACACCGGGGAGCTGTTTTTT,CASSLRQDNTGELFF
TRBV11-3,TRBJ2-1,.,.,TGTGCCAGCAGTAGCGGCAATGAGCAGTTCTTC,CASSSGNEQFF
TRBV5-5,TRBJ1-5,once,TRBD1,TGTGCCAGCAGCTTGTGGGACAGGGCCTATTATAGCAATCAGCCCCAGCATTTT,CASSLWDRAYYSNQPQHF
TRBV13,TRBJ2-1,.,.,TGTGCCAGTAATCCTAGGGGCCCGAATGAGCAGTTCTTC,CASNPRGPNEQFF
TRBV5-4,TRBJ1-2,.,.,TGTGCCAGCAGCTTGGCCAGGGTCTACACCTTC,CASSLARVYTF
TRBV5-1,TRBJ2-7,.,TRBD2,TGCGCCAGCCGCTCTCAGGGGACTAGCTCCCACGAGCAGTACTTC,CASRSQGTSSHEQYF
TRBV27,TRBJ2-3,.,.,TGTGCCACCAGGGGGACTAGCACAGATACGCAGTATTTT,CATRGTSTDTQYF
TRBV11-2,TRBJ1-2,.,TRBD1,TGTGCCAGGCTGACCTATGACAGGGACATTAACTATGGCTACACCTTC,CARLTYDRDINYGYTF
TRBV20-1,TRBJ2-3,.,.,TGCAGCGGAAGGGGACCTGATACGCAGTATTTT,CSGRGPDTQYF
TRBV5-4,TRBJ2-5,.,TRBD1,TGTGCCAGCAGCTGGGACAGAAAAGAGACCCAGTACTTC,CASSWDRKETQYF
TRBV7-9,TRBJ2-3,.,.,TGTGCCAGCAGCTTATCCGGAGCAGATACGCAGTATTTT,CASSLSGADTQYF
TRBV30,TRBJ2-7,.,.,TGTGCCTGCACCTGGGACTCTAGCTCCTACGAGCAGTACTTC,CACTWDSSSYEQYF
TRBV7-2,TRBJ2-7,few,.,TGTGCCAGCAGCTTAGCAGGGGCCAACGAGCAGTACTTC,CASSLAGANEQYF
TRBV14,TRBJ2-7,.,.,TGTGCCAGCCGGAAGGGAGAGGCCGAGCAGTACTTC,CASRKGEAEQYF
TRBV4-1,TRBJ2-2,.,TRBD2,TGCGCCAGCAGCCAAGATCGATGGACTAGCTCGACCGGGGAGCTGTTTTTT,CASSQDRWTSSTGELFF
TRBV11-2,TRBJ1-2,once,.,TGTGCCAGCAGCTCAAACAGGGACTATGGCTACACCTTC,CASSSNRDYGYTF
TRBV2,TRBJ2-7,.,.,TGTGCCAGCAGCGGGTCCATCGAGCAGTACTTC,CASSGSIEQYF
TRBV7-8,TRBJ2-1,.,TRBD2,TGTGCCAGCAGCGGCGGGACTAGCGGGATTCATGAGCAGTTCTTC,CASSGGTSGIHEQFF
TRBV29-1,TRBJ2-5,.,.,TGCAGCGTCTTAACCGGACCCGAGACCCAGTACTTC,CSVLTGPETQYF